Presented here are 20 T cell receptor beta chains from one specimen sequenced in a study of technical replicates of blood from several donors. Only in-frame clones appear in the TCRdb table, and some are missing; sequencing was by immunoSEQ multiplex PCR. Of around 80,000 clones detected, 95% to 98% appear once; the ten largest clones hold approximately 0.14%. Specimen: T cells isolated from PBMCs. These receptors all stem from a human donor in good health.

The V gene is TRBV29-1, the J gene TRBJ2-1; the match to TRBD2 covers 14 bases. With V trimmed by 6 bases and J by 7 bases, 2 bases remained unmatched. Germline CDR1 SQVTM, CDR2 ANQGSEA. The CDR3 is made up of 13 amino acids. The CDR3 sequence: CSVRTSGRNEQFF. Here the CDR3 DNA reads TGCAGCGTAAGGACTAGCGGGAGGAATGAGCAGTTCTTC.

The rearrangement uses TRBV5-1 and TRBJ2-3; D possibly corresponds to TRBD1 (6 bases). With 6 bases removed from V and 4 bases from J, the gap between germline ends came to 12 bases. CDR1 and CDR2 (germline): SGHRS, YFSETQ. The CDR3 covers 13 residues. The CDR3 reads CASMEQGSDTQYF. The CDR3 nucleotides read TGCGCCAGCATGGAGCAGGGGTCAGATACGCAGTATTTT.

The chain couples TRBV7-9 to TRBJ1-1, with TRBD1 matching 8 bases. The CDR3 runs 17 residues. The germline gives CDR1 SEHNR, CDR2 FQNEAQ (reference sequence). V lost 2 bases and J lost 1; bases outside the gene matches: 9. CDR3 amino acids: CASSLFRSGGTNTEAFF. The CDR3 bases are TGTGCCAGCAGCTTATTCAGGTCAGGGGGCACGAACACTGAAGCTTTCTTT.

The CDR3 is CASRQEVVGELFF. The CDR3 DNA is TGCGCCAGTAGACAGGAGGTGGTCGGGGAGCTGTTTTTT. V and J are TRBV5-1 and TRBJ2-2; perhaps TRBD1 as D (6 bases). Per the germline V gene, CDR1 is SGHRS and CDR2 is YFSETQ. Deletions cut 8 bases from V and 7 bases from J, with 15 bases between. This CDR3 is 13 amino acids long.

This rearrangement joins TRBV13 to TRBJ2-7, with D possibly being TRBD2 (6 bases). This CDR3 has 16 residues. Per the germline V gene, CDR1 is PRHDT and CDR2 is FYEKMQ (reference sequence). Trimming cost V 0 bases and J 2 bases, with 14 bases left between them. CDR3 sequence reads: CASSLGGGGKTYEQYF. The CDR3 nucleotides read TGTGCCAGCAGCTTAGGCGGAGGAGGGAAAACCTACGAGCAGTACTTC.

The rearrangement joins TRBV5-1 to TRBJ1-1; D is possibly TRBD1 (5 bases). V lost 4 bases and J lost 1, with 11 bases in between. The CDR3 contains 14 residues. CDR1 SGHRS and CDR2 YFSETQ come from the germline V gene. The CDR3 is CASSRTGENTEAFF. The CDR3 DNA reads TGCGCCAGCAGCCGTACAGGTGAGAACACTGAAGCTTTCTTT.

This rearrangement joins TRBV6-5 to TRBJ1-2, with D tentatively TRBD1 (6 bases). The germline CDR1 and CDR2 sequences are MNHEY and SVGAGI. The CDR3 runs 12 residues. Trimming left V 11 bases short and J 1 base short, with 11 bases between. This CDR3 reads CASRTDNYGYTF. CDR3 nucleotide sequence: TGTGCCTCGAGGACAGATAACTATGGCTACACCTTC.

The chain joins TRBV7-8 to TRBJ1-5; D is uncertain. The CDR3 contains 14 residues. Trimming removed 1 base at V and 4 bases at J, with 8 bases between. Germline V gene lookup returns CDR1 SGHVS and CDR2 FQNEAQ. CDR3 amino acids: CASSLERGNQPQHF. The CDR3, as DNA: TGTGCCAGCAGCTTAGAACGAGGGAATCAGCCCCAGCATTTT.

The chain has TRBV27 and TRBJ2-7; 8 nucleotides match TRBD1. The CDR3 is 14 residues long. The V gene end was trimmed by 3 bases and the J gene end by 2 bases; junction bases not matched to a gene: 3. Germline lookup yields CDR1 MNHEY and CDR2 SMNVEV (reference sequence). The CDR3 spells CASSLGQVAYEQYF. Written as DNA, the CDR3 is TGTGCCAGCAGTTTGGGACAGGTAGCCTACGAGCAGTACTTC.

V and J are TRBV28 and TRBJ2-1; D might be TRBD1 (5 bases). The CDR3 totals 12 residues. V gave up 7 bases and J gave up 10 bases, with 14 bases separating them. Per the germline V gene, CDR1 is MDHEN and CDR2 is SYDVKM. The CDR3 bases are TGTGCCAGCACTTCTTGGACAAGGGAGCAGTTCTTC. It specifies CASTSWTREQFF. Complete variable domain (other parts from reference TRBV28 and TRBJ2-1): DVKVTQSSRYLVKRTGEKVFLECVQDMDHENMFWYRQDPGLGLRLIYFSYDVKMKEKGDIPEGYSVSREKKERFSLILESASTNQTSMYLCASTSWTREQFFGPGTRLTVL.

The CDR3 DNA sequence: TGTGCCAGCAGTCCCTATGGGGCCAACGTCCTGACTTTC. Amino acids: CASSPYGANVLTF. The chain recombines TRBV6-6 with TRBJ2-6; no clear D gene. Trimming left V 5 bases short and J 3 bases short, with 5 bases between. The CDR3 contains 13 residues. The germline gives CDR1 MNHNY, CDR2 SVGAGI (reference sequence).

V gene TRBV27 combines with J gene TRBJ2-2; D is uncertain. The V and J ends lost 1 base and 3 bases respectively, with 18 bases between them. Germline V gives CDR1 MNHEY, CDR2 SMNVEV (reference sequence). This CDR3 region has 18 residues. The CDR3 here is CASSLYPGPRSDTGELFF. CDR3 nucleotide sequence: TGTGCCAGCAGTTTATATCCCGGCCCCAGGTCGGACACCGGGGAGCTGTTTTTT.

V is TRBV6-5 and J is TRBJ2-7; D gene ambiguous. The CDR3 loop spans 15 amino acids. Germline V gene lookup returns CDR1 MNHEY and CDR2 SVGAGI. Trimming removed 7 bases at V and 1 base at J, with 17 bases between. The CDR3 protein is CASIGTALGSYEQYF. CDR3 DNA: TGTGCCAGCATTGGTACAGCATTAGGTTCCTACGAGCAGTACTTC.

The rearrangement links TRBV14 to TRBJ1-1; tentative D call: TRBD1 (6 bases). Germline lookup yields CDR1 SGHDN and CDR2 FVKESK. Trimming left V 8 bases short and J 0 bases short, with 10 bases between. The CDR3 consists of 13 residues. The chain's CDR3 is CASGQSMNTEAFF. The CDR3 region has the DNA TGTGCCAGCGGACAGAGCATGAACACTGAAGCTTTCTTT. Using reference TRBV14 and TRBJ1-1 for the parts outside the CDR3, the full variable domain is EAGVTQFPSHSVIEKGQTVTLRCDPISGHDNLYWYRRVMGKEIKFLLHFVKESKQDESGMPNNRFLAERTGGTYSTLKVQPAELEDSGVYFCASGQSMNTEAFFGQGTRLTVV.

V gene TRBV5-1 combines with J gene TRBJ2-3; 11 bases are a match to TRBD2. Per the germline V gene, CDR1 is SGHRS and CDR2 is YFSETQ. The CDR3 contains 15 residues. J gave up 1 base and V 2 bases, and 0 bases lay outside the gene matches. In nucleotides, the CDR3 is TGCGCCAGCAGCTTACTAGCGGGGGGCACAGATACGCAGTATTTT. Amino acid sequence: CASSLLAGGTDTQYF.

The chain has TRBV5-1 and TRBJ2-2, with TRBD1 as a possible D gene (6 bases). The CDR3 extends over 15 amino acids. Germline loops: CDR1 SGHRS, CDR2 YFSETQ. V was pared by 0 bases and J by 4 bases, with 10 bases between. The chain's CDR3 is CASSLVGAGTGELFF. CDR3 coding DNA: TGCGCCAGCAGCTTGGTGGGGGCGGGCACCGGGGAGCTGTTTTTT.

The chain carries TRBV5-1 and TRBJ2-2; 14 bases fit TRBD2. The V segment lost 1 base and the J segment 5 bases; nucleotides outside the gene matches: 10. The V gene's germline CDR1 is SGHRS and CDR2 YFSETQ. The CDR3 extends over 19 amino acids. DNA for the CDR3: TGCGCCAGCAGCTTGTACACCGGGACTAGCGGGAGTGGAACCGGGGAGCTGTTTTTT. Translation: CASSLYTGTSGSGTGELFF.

This chain connects TRBV7-9 to TRBJ2-2; D possibly corresponds to TRBD2 (6 bases). Germline assignment: CDR1 SEHNR and CDR2 FQNEAQ (reference sequence). The CDR3 totals 15 residues. V lost 4 bases and J lost 1, with 10 bases in between. CDR3 sequence: CASSSVGGNTGELFF. In DNA, the CDR3 is TGTGCCAGCAGCTCTGTGGGGGGGAACACCGGGGAGCTGTTTTTT. Based on the CDR3 plus reference TRBV7-9 and TRBJ2-2, the full variable domain is DTGVSQNPRHKITKRGQNVTFRCDPISEHNRLYWYRQTLGQGPEFLTYFQNEAQLEKSRLLSDRFSAERPKGSFSTLEIQRTEQGDSAMYLCASSSVGGNTGELFFGEGSRLTVL.

This clone has a single count. The chain combines TRBV5-8 with TRBJ2-5, with 8 positions matching TRBD1. The trim removed 2 bases at V and 4 bases at J, leaving 7 bases unmatched. Germline CDR1 and CDR2: SGHTS and YDEGEE. The CDR3 sequence is 15 residues long. The CDR3 loop reads CASSFYQGAIETQYF. The CDR3 coding sequence is TGTGCCAGCAGCTTTTATCAGGGGGCAATAGAGACCCAGTACTTC.

The V call is TRBV19, the J call TRBJ2-7, with 7 bases fitting TRBD2. This CDR3 has 14 amino acids. The germline V gene encodes CDR1 LNHDA and CDR2 SQIVND (reference sequence). Germline trimming cut 4 bases from V and 4 bases from J; bases unmatched to any gene: 7. This CDR3 is CASSTWEGLYEQYF. CDR3 DNA sequence: TGTGCCAGTAGTACGTGGGAGGGCCTGTACGAGCAGTACTTC.